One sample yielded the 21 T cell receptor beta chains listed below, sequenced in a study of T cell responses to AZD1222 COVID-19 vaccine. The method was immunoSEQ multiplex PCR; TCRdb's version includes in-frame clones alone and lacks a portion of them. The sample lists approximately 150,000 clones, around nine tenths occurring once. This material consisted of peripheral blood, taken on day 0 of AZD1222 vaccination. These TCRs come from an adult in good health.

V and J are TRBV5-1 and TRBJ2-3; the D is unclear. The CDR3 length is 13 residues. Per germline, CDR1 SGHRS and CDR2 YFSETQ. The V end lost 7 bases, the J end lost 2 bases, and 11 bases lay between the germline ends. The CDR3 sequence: CASGDPNTDTQYF. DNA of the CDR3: TGCGCCAGCGGAGATCCAAACACAGATACGCAGTATTTT.

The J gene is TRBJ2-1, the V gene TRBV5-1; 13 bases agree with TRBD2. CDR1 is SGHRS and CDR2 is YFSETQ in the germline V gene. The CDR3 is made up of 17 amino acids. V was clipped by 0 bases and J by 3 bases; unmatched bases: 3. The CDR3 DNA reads TGCGCCAGCAGCTTGGCGGGACTAGCGGGGAACTACAATGAGCAGTTCTTC. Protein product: CASSLAGLAGNYNEQFF.

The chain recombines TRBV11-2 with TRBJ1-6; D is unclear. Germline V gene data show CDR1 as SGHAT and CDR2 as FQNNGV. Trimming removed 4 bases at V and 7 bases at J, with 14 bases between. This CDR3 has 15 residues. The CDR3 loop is CASSYRLQENSPLHF. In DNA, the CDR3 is TGTGCCAGCAGCTACAGACTTCAGGAAAATTCACCCCTCCACTTT.

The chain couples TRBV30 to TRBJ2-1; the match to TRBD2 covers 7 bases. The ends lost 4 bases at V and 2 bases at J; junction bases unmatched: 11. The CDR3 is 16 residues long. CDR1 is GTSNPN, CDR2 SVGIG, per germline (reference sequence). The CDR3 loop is CAWNVLGGSPYNEQFF. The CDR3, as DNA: TGTGCCTGGAATGTCTTGGGGGGGAGTCCCTACAATGAGCAGTTCTTC.

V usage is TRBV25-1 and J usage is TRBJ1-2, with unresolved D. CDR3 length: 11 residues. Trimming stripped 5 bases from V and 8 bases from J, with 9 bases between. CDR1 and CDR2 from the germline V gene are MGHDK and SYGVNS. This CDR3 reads CASSPGYGYTF. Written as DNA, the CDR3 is TGTGCCAGCAGTCCCGGGTACGGCTACACCTTC.

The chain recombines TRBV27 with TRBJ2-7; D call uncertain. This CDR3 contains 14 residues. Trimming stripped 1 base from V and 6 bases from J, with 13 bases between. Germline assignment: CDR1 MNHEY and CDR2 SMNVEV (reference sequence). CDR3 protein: CASSLLYSSGEQYF. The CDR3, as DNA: TGTGCCAGCAGTTTATTATACTCCAGTGGCGAGCAGTACTTC.

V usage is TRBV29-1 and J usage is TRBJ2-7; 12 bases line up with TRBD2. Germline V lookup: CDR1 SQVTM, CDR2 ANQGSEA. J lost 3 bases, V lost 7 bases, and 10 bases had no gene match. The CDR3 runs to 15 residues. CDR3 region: CSARLAGARDYEQYF. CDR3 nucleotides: TGCAGCGCCCGACTAGCGGGAGCGAGGGACTACGAGCAGTACTTC.

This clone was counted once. This CDR3 reads CASTPSFGGELFF. Written as DNA, the CDR3 is TGTGCCAGCACTCCCTCTTTTGGCGGGGAGCTGTTTTTT. The chain couples TRBV2 to TRBJ2-2; D gene unclear. The CDR3 has 13 amino acids. Deletions cut 7 bases from V and 7 bases from J, with 13 bases between. Germline CDR1 SNHLY, CDR2 FYNNEI.

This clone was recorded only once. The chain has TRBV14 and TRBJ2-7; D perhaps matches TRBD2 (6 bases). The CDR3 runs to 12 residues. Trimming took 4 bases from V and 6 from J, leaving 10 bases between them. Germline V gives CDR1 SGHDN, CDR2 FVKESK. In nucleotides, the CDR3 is TGTGCCAGCAGCCCTACTAGCAGCGAGCAGTACTTC. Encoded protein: CASSPTSSEQYF.

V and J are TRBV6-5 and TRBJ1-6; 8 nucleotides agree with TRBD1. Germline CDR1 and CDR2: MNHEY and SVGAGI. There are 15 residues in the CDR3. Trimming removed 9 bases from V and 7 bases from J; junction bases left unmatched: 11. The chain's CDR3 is CASHPRTGLNSPLHF. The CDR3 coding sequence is TGTGCCAGTCACCCCCGGACAGGGCTAAATTCACCCCTCCACTTT.

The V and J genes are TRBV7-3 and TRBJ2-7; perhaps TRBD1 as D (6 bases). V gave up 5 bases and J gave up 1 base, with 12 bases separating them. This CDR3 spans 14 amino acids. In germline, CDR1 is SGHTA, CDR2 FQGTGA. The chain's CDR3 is CASSQRDKSYEQYF. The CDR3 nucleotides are TGTGCCAGCAGCCAACGGGACAAGTCCTACGAGCAGTACTTC.

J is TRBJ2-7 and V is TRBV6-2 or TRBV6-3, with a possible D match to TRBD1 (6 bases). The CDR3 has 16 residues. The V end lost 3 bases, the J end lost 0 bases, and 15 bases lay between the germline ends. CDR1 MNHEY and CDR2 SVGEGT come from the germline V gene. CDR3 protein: CASSYDRQVYSYEQYF. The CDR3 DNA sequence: TGTGCCAGCAGTTATGATAGACAGGTCTACTCCTACGAGCAGTACTTC.

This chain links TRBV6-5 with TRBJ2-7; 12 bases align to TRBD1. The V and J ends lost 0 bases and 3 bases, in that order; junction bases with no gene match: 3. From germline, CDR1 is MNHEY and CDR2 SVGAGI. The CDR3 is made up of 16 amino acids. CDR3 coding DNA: TGTGCCAGCAGTTACTCGGGGACAGGGGGCAGCTACGAGCAGTACTTC. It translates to CASSYSGTGGSYEQYF.

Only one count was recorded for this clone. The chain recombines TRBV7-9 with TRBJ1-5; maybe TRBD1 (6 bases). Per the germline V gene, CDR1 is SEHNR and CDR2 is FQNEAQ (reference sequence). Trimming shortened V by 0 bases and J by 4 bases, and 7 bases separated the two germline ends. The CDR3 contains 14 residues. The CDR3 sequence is CASSLAGTNQPQHF. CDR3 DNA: TGTGCCAGCAGCTTAGCTGGGACAAATCAGCCCCAGCATTTT. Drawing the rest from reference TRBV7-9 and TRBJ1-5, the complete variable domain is DTGVSQNPRHKITKRGQNVTFRCDPISEHNRLYWYRQTLGQGPEFLTYFQNEAQLEKSRLLSDRFSAERPKGSFSTLEIQRTEQGDSAMYLCASSLAGTNQPQHFGDGTRLSIL.

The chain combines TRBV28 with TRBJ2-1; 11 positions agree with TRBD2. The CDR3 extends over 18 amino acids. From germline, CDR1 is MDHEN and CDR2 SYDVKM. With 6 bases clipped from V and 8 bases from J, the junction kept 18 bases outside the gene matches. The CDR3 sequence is CASSPVGLSGRAGDEQFF. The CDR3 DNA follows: TGTGCCAGCAGCCCAGTAGGTCTTAGCGGGAGGGCCGGAGATGAGCAGTTCTTC.

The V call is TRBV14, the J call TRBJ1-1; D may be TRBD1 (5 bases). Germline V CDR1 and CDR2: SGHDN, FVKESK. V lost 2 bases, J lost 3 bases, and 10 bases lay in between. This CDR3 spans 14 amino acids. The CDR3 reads CASSQPGRDTEAFF. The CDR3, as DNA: TGTGCCAGCAGCCAACCAGGGAGGGACACTGAAGCTTTCTTT.

CDR3 sequence reads: CASSLGGGGGETQYF. Written as DNA, the CDR3 is TGCGCCAGCAGCCTTGGGGGAGGCGGAGGAGAGACCCAGTACTTC. V gene TRBV5-1 combines with J gene TRBJ2-5, with a possible D match to TRBD2 (6 bases). Germline assignment: CDR1 SGHRS and CDR2 YFSETQ. CDR3 length: 15 residues. The V end lost 4 bases, the J end lost 4 bases, and 17 bases lay between the germline ends.

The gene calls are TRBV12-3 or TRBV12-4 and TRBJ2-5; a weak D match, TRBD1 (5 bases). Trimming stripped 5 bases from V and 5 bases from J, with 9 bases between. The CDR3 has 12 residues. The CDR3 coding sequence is TGTGCCAGCAGTCCAGGGTTGGAGACCCAGTACTTC. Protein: CASSPGLETQYF.

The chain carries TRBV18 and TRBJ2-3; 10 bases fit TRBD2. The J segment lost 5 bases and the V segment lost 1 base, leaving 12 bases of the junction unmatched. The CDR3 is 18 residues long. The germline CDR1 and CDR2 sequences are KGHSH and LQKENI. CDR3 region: CASSPRKLAGEWGDTQYF. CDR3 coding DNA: TGTGCCAGCTCACCACGAAAGCTAGCGGGAGAGTGGGGAGATACGCAGTATTTT.

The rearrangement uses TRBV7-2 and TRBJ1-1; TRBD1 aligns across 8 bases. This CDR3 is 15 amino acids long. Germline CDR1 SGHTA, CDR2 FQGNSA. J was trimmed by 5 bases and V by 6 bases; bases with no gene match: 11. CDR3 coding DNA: TGTGCCAGCAGGCAGGGGGCAGTGGGGTGGACTGAAGCTTTCTTT. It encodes CASRQGAVGWTEAFF.

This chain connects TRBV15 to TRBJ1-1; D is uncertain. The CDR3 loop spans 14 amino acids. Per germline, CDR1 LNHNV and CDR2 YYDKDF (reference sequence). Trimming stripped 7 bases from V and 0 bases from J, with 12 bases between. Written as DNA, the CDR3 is TGTGCCACCACATCGAGGGCAATGAACACTGAAGCTTTCTTT. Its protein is CATTSRAMNTEAFF.